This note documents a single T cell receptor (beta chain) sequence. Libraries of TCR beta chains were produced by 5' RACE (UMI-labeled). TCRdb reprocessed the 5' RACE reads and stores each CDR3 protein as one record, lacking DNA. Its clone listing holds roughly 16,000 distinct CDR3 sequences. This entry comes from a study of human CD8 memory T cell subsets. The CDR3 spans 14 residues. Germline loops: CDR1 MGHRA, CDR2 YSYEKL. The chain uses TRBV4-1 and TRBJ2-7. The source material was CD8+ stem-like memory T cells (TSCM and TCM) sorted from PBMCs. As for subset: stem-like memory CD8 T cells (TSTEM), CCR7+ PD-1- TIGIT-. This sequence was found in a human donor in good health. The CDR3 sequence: CASSQVGNSYEQYF.